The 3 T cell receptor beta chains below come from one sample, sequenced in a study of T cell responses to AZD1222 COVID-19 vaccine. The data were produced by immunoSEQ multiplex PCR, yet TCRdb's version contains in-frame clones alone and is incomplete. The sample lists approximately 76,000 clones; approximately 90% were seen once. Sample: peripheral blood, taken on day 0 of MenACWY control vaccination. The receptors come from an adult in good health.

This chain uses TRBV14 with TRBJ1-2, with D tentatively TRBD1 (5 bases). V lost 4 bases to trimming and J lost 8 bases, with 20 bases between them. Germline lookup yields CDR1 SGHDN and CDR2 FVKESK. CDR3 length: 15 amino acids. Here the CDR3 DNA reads TGTGCCAGCAGCCCAGTCCGGGACGGCTTTTCGGGCTACACCTTC. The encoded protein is CASSPVRDGFSGYTF.

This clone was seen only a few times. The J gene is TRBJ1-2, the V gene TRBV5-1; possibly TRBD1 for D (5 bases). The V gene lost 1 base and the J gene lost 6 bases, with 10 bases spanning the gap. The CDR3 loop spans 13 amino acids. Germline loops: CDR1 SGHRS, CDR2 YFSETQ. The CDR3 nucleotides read TGCGCCAGCAGCTTGCGCAGGGAGGATGGCTACACCTTC. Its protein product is CASSLRREDGYTF.

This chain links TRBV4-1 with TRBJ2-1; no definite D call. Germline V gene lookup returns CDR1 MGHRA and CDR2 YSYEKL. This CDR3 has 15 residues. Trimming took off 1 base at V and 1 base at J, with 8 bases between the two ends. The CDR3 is CASSQGGGSYNEQFF. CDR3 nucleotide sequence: TGCGCCAGCAGCCAAGGAGGCGGATCCTACAATGAGCAGTTCTTC.